This paragraph reports one T cell receptor (beta chain). The clone's antigen remains unknown. No qualities accompany the bases; no much larger clone lies one base away. These data originate in a study of blood T cell repertoires in COVID-19 (TCRdb year 2020). Study-wide context: Collaborator samples came from the United States, Italy and Spain and covered acute and convalescent phases of COVID-19. The prospective study material was composed of cDNA or gDNA derived from T cells, B-cell-depleted T cells, or PBMCs. The dataset comprised deeply sampled blood TCRbeta repertoires from subjects exposed to, actively infected with, or recovered from COVID-19. The repertoires were released in a freely available public database meant as a resource for research on the immune response to SARS-CoV-2. Samples were obtained from the ongoing ImmuneRACE study (first 160 participants) and from about 1,300 subjects provided by 6 global collaborators. Sample metadata almost always included a de-identified subject ID, COVID-19 status, age in years and sex. Where available, HLA class I and class II types were taken from metadata supplied by the sample provider and were not determined by assay-based typing. The investigation overall reported the following: Clinical and demographic metadata were provided uncurated, with the amount varying by source and participant.

TCRbeta CDR3 regions were amplified from genomic DNA by means of the immunoSEQ Assay, a bias-controlled multiplex PCR. Per the original workflow: Within the assay, amplification of reference gene primers was used to estimate how many nucleated cells each sample contained. Sequence reads were collapsed and filtered to measure the absolute abundance of every unique TCRbeta CDR3 rearrangement. For each sample, productive Simpson clonality was calculated as the square root of Simpson's diversity index across productive rearrangements. TCRdb limited this immuneACCESS table to in-frame rearrangements with V and J called. A share of clones is missing; checked studies link under half to unresolved V genes, and the rest is unexplained. V and J calls and clone size follow that table, whereas D and trimming were derived from the DNA. In this sample the table shows about 430,000 clones, around 90% of which occur a single time. About 0.91% of the sample belongs to the ten largest clones.

One collaborating source in Seattle enrolled patients while the patients were actively infected and followed the patients over time throughout the course of disease. Whole blood was collected in K2EDTA tubes by collaborating institutions according to the institutions' own protocols. For TCRbeta analysis, collaborators shipped samples as frozen whole blood, isolated PBMCs, or DNA extracted from either of those sample types. Sequencing was performed on peripheral blood. The sequence was collected from a man aged 18 to 29 with COVID-19, enrolled during active disease.

The DNA sequence is as follows: TGTGCCAGCAGCGCCGCCCCTCACAGTTATGAGCAGTTCTTC. This translates into CASSAAPHSYEQFF. The receptor chain draws on TRBV7-9 and TRBJ2-1; the D gene identity is not certain. The CDR3, cysteine through phenylalanine, is 14 amino acids long. Kept here is only the CDR3 DNA, which spans 42 bases and is read in frame from base 1. CDR1 SEHNR and CDR2 FQNEAQ are derived from the germline V gene (reference sequence). A distance of 16 bases separates the germline ends of V and J, which lose 5 bases and 8 bases respectively.